These 30 T cell receptor beta chains were all obtained from the same sample, sequenced in a study of radiotherapy plus CTLA-4 blockade in lung cancer. Generated by immunoSEQ multiplex PCR, the TCRdb table keeps only in-frame clones and is missing some. There are 40,000 or so clones in the sample; about 63% occur only once, and around 18% lies in the top ten. The specimen comprised peripheral blood, sampled from a patient treated with radiotherapy plus ipilimumab. The receptor set was obtained from a human donor with non-small cell lung cancer who had a partial response to radiotherapy plus ipilimumab.

The chain links TRBV29-1 to TRBJ2-1; 9 nucleotides line up with TRBD2. V lost 4 bases and J lost 5; bases outside the gene matches: 12. The CDR3 consists of 16 residues. The germline gives CDR1 SQVTM, CDR2 ANQGSEA. The CDR3 loop reads CSVGERWLAGNNEQFF. DNA of the CDR3: TGCAGCGTTGGAGAAAGGTGGCTAGCGGGGAACAATGAGCAGTTCTTC.

The CDR3 is CASSLWQGLGFEETQYF. For the CDR3, the DNA is TGTGCCAGCAGTTTATGGCAGGGCTTGGGATTCGAAGAGACCCAGTACTTC. The chain couples TRBV28 to TRBJ2-5; perhaps TRBD1 as D (5 bases). The CDR3 consists of 17 residues. Germline CDR1 reads MDHEN; CDR2 reads SYDVKM. The germline V and J ends were trimmed by 0 bases and 3 bases, with 17 bases remaining between them. Looking up the rest from reference TRBV28 and TRBJ2-5 gives the full variable domain: DVKVTQSSRYLVKRTGEKVFLECVQDMDHENMFWYRQDPGLGLRLIYFSYDVKMKEKGDIPEGYSVSREKKERFSLILESASTNQTSMYLCASSLWQGLGFEETQYFGPGTRLLVL.

The chain joins TRBV27 to TRBJ2-1, with 8 bases lining up with TRBD2. The CDR3 is 14 amino acids. V shed 5 bases and J 7 bases; nucleotides not matched to a gene: 7. Germline assignment: CDR1 MNHEY and CDR2 SMNVEV (reference sequence). CDR3 protein: CASSPLAVVNEQFF. In DNA form, the CDR3 reads TGTGCCAGCAGTCCACTAGCGGTGGTTAATGAGCAGTTCTTC.

This clone was seen more than once but under ten times. The chain couples TRBV7-9 to TRBJ1-5; 7 bases are a match to TRBD1. Germline CDR1 and CDR2: SEHNR and FQNEAQ (reference sequence). This CDR3 region has 13 residues. Trimming cost V 4 bases and J 7 bases; bases outside gene matches: 4. CDR3 loop: CASSYGQEQPQHF. Here the CDR3 DNA reads TGTGCCAGCAGCTATGGACAGGAGCAGCCCCAGCATTTT.

This chain connects TRBV7-9 to TRBJ2-5, with a tentative D call TRBD2 (6 bases). CDR1 is SEHNR and CDR2 is FQNEAQ in the germline V gene (reference sequence). V was trimmed by 2 bases and J by 4 bases, leaving 8 bases between them. CDR3 length: 13 residues. The CDR3 protein is CASSLMGGETQYF. The CDR3 DNA is TGTGCCAGCAGCTTAATGGGGGGAGAGACCCAGTACTTC.

This rearrangement joins TRBV7-8 to TRBJ2-1; 12 bases match TRBD2. The CDR3 is 16 residues long. After removal of 1 base from V and 8 bases from J, the junction contained 6 bases not matched to a gene. From germline, CDR1 is SGHVS and CDR2 FQNEAQ. The CDR3 region has the DNA TGTGCCAGCAGCTTAGAGGGGACTAGCGGGCCGGATGAGCAGTTCTTC. Protein product: CASSLEGTSGPDEQFF. Full variable domain (missing parts from reference TRBV7-8 and TRBJ2-1): GAGVSQSPRYKVAKRGQDVALRCDPISGHVSLFWYQQALGQGPEFLTYFQNEAQLDKSGLPSDRFFAERPEGSVSTLKIQRTQQEDSAVYLCASSLEGTSGPDEQFFGPGTRLTVL.

The chain uses TRBV30 and TRBJ2-7; D perhaps matches TRBD2 (6 bases). V was pared by 4 bases and J by 3 bases, with 7 bases between. Germline V gene lookup returns CDR1 GTSNPN and CDR2 SVGIG (reference sequence). This CDR3 contains 11 residues. The CDR3 DNA follows: TGTGCCTGGACTAGCGACTACGAGCAGTACTTC. As protein: CAWTSDYEQYF.

This clone showed up just a few times. The chain has TRBV30 and TRBJ1-6; weak D call: TRBD1 (5 bases). The CDR3 has 16 residues. V lost 0 bases, J lost 0 bases, and 9 bases lay in between. Germline CDR1 reads GTSNPN; CDR2 reads SVGIG (reference sequence). DNA for the CDR3: TGTGCCTGGAGTGTACACAGGAGCTCCTATAATTCACCCCTCCACTTT. It yields the protein CAWSVHRSSYNSPLHF.

The V and J genes are TRBV6-1 and TRBJ1-2; tentatively, D is TRBD1 (6 bases). The germline CDR1 and CDR2 sequences are MNHNS and SASEGT. The CDR3 covers 14 residues. V lost 10 bases and J lost 4, with 19 bases in between. CDR3 nucleotides: TGTGCCATCCCTGACACAGGGATGGTCTATGGCTACACCTTC. Amino acids: CAIPDTGMVYGYTF.

This chain joins TRBV2 and TRBJ1-1; D might be TRBD1 (6 bases). The CDR3 totals 15 residues. V was pared by 0 bases and J by 8 bases, with 16 bases between. Germline assignment: CDR1 SNHLY and CDR2 FYNNEI. CDR3 nucleotides: TGTGCCAGCAGTGAAGCGATCAGGGGCGGGTCAGAAGCTTTCTTT. Its protein is CASSEAIRGGSEAFF. The full variable domain, with the rest looked up from reference TRBV2 and TRBJ1-1, is EPEVTQTPSHQVTQMGQEVILRCVPISNHLYFYWYRQILGQKVEFLVSFYNNEISEKSEIFDDQFSVERPDGSNFTLKIRSTKLEDSAMYFCASSEAIRGGSEAFFGQGTRLTVV.

This chain joins TRBV18 and TRBJ2-2, with TRBD2 as a possible D gene (6 bases). Trimming removed 0 bases at V and 1 base at J, with 6 bases between. Germline CDR1 KGHSH, CDR2 LQKENI. This CDR3 spans 15 amino acids. This CDR3 is CASSPPGGNTGELFF. CDR3 in DNA: TGTGCCAGCTCACCACCGGGGGGGAACACCGGGGAGCTGTTTTTT.

A note on this clone: Distinct nucleotide sequences in the sample also encode this CDR3. The chain joins TRBV4-3 to TRBJ2-7; maybe TRBD2 (6 bases). V was cut by 0 bases and J by 0 bases, with 9 bases left in between. CDR1 is LGHNA, CDR2 YSLEER, per germline. CDR3 length equals 15 residues. CDR3 sequence (DNA): TGCGCCAGCAGCCAAGAACGGGGGAACTCCTACGAGCAGTACTTC. Its protein is CASSQERGNSYEQYF.

This clone was seen just once. This chain links TRBV7-3 with TRBJ1-2; a weak D match, TRBD1 (5 bases). CDR3 length: 16 amino acids. The germline V gene has CDR1 SGHTA and CDR2 FQGTGA. The V and J ends lost 5 bases and 5 bases respectively, with 21 bases between them. The CDR3 here is CASSPTMEGPRYGYTF. CDR3 sequence (DNA): TGTGCCAGCAGCCCTACCATGGAGGGACCTAGGTATGGCTACACCTTC.

V gene TRBV7-3 combines with J gene TRBJ2-1; 8 nucleotides align to TRBD2. Germline CDR1 reads SGHTA; CDR2 reads FQGTGA. Trimming cost V 8 bases and J 9 bases; bases outside gene matches: 12. There are 14 residues in the CDR3. The CDR3 nucleotides are TGTGCCAGCTCGTCTTCGGGGGGGGGAAGTGAGCAGTTCTTC. Translating gives CASSSSGGGSEQFF.

The genes are TRBV2 and TRBJ2-3; 9 bases fit TRBD2. The CDR3 is 14 residues long. Germline loops: CDR1 SNHLY, CDR2 FYNNEI. V gave up 2 bases and J gave up 6 bases; unmatched junction bases: 3. The CDR3 DNA is TGTGCCAGCAGTGAAAACCTAGCGGGGGATACGCAGTATTTT. This codes for CASSENLAGDTQYF. The full variable domain, completed using reference TRBV2 and TRBJ2-3, is EPEVTQTPSHQVTQMGQEVILRCVPISNHLYFYWYRQILGQKVEFLVSFYNNEISEKSEIFDDQFSVERPDGSNFTLKIRSTKLEDSAMYFCASSENLAGDTQYFGPGTRLTVL.

This clone was seen a few times. The chain carries TRBV5-4 and TRBJ1-4; 7 nucleotides align to TRBD1. In germline, CDR1 is SGHNT, CDR2 YYREEE (reference sequence). The CDR3 is 13 residues long. After removal of 4 bases from V and 5 bases from J, the junction contained 2 bases not matched to a gene. The CDR3 bases are TGTGCCAGCAGCCCGGGACAGAATGAAAAACTGTTTTTT. Its translation is CASSPGQNEKLFF.

This clone was recorded once. V usage is TRBV2 and J usage is TRBJ2-1, with D tentatively TRBD2 (5 bases). Looked up from germline, CDR1 is SNHLY and CDR2 is FYNNEI. This CDR3 comprises 15 residues. The V end lost 9 bases, the J end lost 0 bases, and 15 bases lay between the germline ends. CDR3: CASTKDFSSYNEQFF. CDR3 sequence (DNA): TGTGCCAGTACGAAGGACTTCAGCTCCTACAATGAGCAGTTCTTC.

This clone qualifies as medium-sized. This chain links TRBV19 with TRBJ1-2; the D is unclear. The germline V and J ends were trimmed by 2 bases and 8 bases, with 9 bases remaining between them. The CDR3 has 12 amino acids. CDR1 and CDR2 from the germline V gene are LNHDA and SQIVND (reference sequence). The chain's CDR3 is CASSISVYGYTF. The CDR3 nucleotides read TGTGCCAGTAGTATATCGGTTTACGGCTACACCTTC.

This chain links TRBV19 with TRBJ1-2; D is ambiguous. The CDR3 is 13 residues long. V was shortened by 7 bases and J by 0 bases, with 9 bases between the two germline ends. Germline V CDR1 and CDR2: LNHDA, SQIVND (reference sequence). The CDR3: CASTTFANYGYTF. DNA for the CDR3: TGTGCCAGTACAACTTTTGCTAACTATGGCTACACCTTC.

This chain connects TRBV7-9 to TRBJ1-2; perhaps TRBD1 as D (5 bases). V shed 2 bases and J shed 6 bases, with 16 bases lying between them. There are 15 residues in the CDR3. Germline-derived CDR1 and CDR2 are SEHNR and FQNEAQ (reference sequence). The CDR3 DNA is TGTGCCAGCAGCTTATCCCGGGGGGTCCGGGATGGCTACACCTTC. Protein product: CASSLSRGVRDGYTF. The complete variable domain, with remaining parts taken from reference TRBV7-9 and TRBJ1-2, reads DTGVSQNPRHKITKRGQNVTFRCDPISEHNRLYWYRQTLGQGPEFLTYFQNEAQLEKSRLLSDRFSAERPKGSFSTLEIQRTEQGDSAMYLCASSLSRGVRDGYTFGSGTRLTVV.

The chain carries TRBV7-2 and TRBJ1-2; the D gene is possibly TRBD1 (6 bases). The germline V and J ends were trimmed by 5 bases and 4 bases, with 11 bases remaining between them. CDR1 is SGHTA, CDR2 FQGNSA, per germline. This CDR3 is 13 amino acids long. CDR3 in DNA: TGTGCCAGCAGCCACACAGGGCCCTATGGCTACACCTTC. Translating it yields CASSHTGPYGYTF.

The chain joins TRBV10-3 to TRBJ2-1; 8 bases are shared with TRBD2. V lost 2 bases and J lost 6; bases outside the gene matches: 6. The CDR3 sequence is 15 residues long. Germline assignment: CDR1 ENHRY and CDR2 SYGVKD. The CDR3 bases are TGTGCCATCAGTGAGGACGGGGGGGTGGGCAATGAGCAGTTCTTC. Translation gives CAISEDGGVGNEQFF.

The rearrangement uses TRBV7-9 and TRBJ2-6, with a tentative D call TRBD2 (5 bases). With 2 bases removed from V and 4 bases from J, the gap between germline ends came to 15 bases. Germline CDR1 is SEHNR and CDR2 is FQNEAQ (reference sequence). The CDR3 length is 17 residues. The DNA for the CDR3 is TGTGCCAGCAGCTTACATCTCCGGGGTTCAGGGGCCAACGTCCTGACTTTC. Protein sequence: CASSLHLRGSGANVLTF.

V gene TRBV6-6 combines with J gene TRBJ2-1, with 9 bases that match TRBD1. The CDR3 sequence is 14 residues long. J was trimmed by 9 bases and V by 6 bases; bases with no gene match: 9. The germline V gene encodes CDR1 MNHNY and CDR2 SVGAGI (reference sequence). The CDR3 DNA follows: TGTGCCAGCAGCCCGGGACAGGGATCTACTGAGCAGTTCTTC. Protein product: CASSPGQGSTEQFF.

This chain connects TRBV4-3 to TRBJ1-1; D not resolved. Per the germline V gene, CDR1 is LGHNA and CDR2 is YSLEER. The ends were cut back, 0 bases at V and 3 bases at J, with 8 bases in the middle. The CDR3 covers 14 residues. CDR3 DNA: TGCGCCAGCAGCCAAGAGCAGGCTTACACTGAAGCTTTCTTT. Its translation: CASSQEQAYTEAFF.

The chain has TRBV6-6 and TRBJ1-2; D possibly corresponds to TRBD1 (5 bases). V lost 7 bases and J lost 8, with 20 bases in between. The CDR3 length is 14 residues. Germline CDR1 and CDR2: MNHNY and SVGAGI (reference sequence). The chain's CDR3 is CASTHGARGRGYTF. The CDR3 coding sequence is TGTGCCAGCACACACGGGGCGCGGGGCCGCGGCTACACCTTC.

J is TRBJ1-1 and V is TRBV11-2; D ambiguous. Trimming cost V 0 bases and J 5 bases, with 19 bases left between them. This CDR3 spans 17 amino acids. Germline V gene sequence: CDR1 SGHAT, CDR2 FQNNGV. The CDR3 protein is CASSLEVALTRGTEAFF. The DNA for the CDR3 is TGTGCCAGCAGCTTAGAGGTGGCCCTGACTAGAGGGACTGAAGCTTTCTTT.

This clone showed up just a few times. This chain links TRBV13 with TRBJ1-5; D is uncertain. This CDR3 spans 15 amino acids. Per the germline V gene, CDR1 is PRHDT and CDR2 is FYEKMQ (reference sequence). Trimming removed 5 bases at V and 1 base at J, with 12 bases between. The CDR3 sequence: CASSIRGISNQPQHF. The DNA of the CDR3 is TGTGCCAGCAGCATTAGAGGGATAAGCAATCAGCCCCAGCATTTT.

The chain is built from TRBV5-1 and TRBJ2-1, with 7 bases lining up with TRBD2. Trimming removed 4 bases from V and 8 bases from J; junction bases left unmatched: 15. From germline, CDR1 is SGHRS and CDR2 YFSETQ. The CDR3 is made up of 16 amino acids. The CDR3 protein is CASSRGSSGVLDEQFF. The CDR3, as DNA: TGCGCCAGCAGCCGTGGCTCAAGCGGGGTTCTGGATGAGCAGTTCTTC.

The chain is built from TRBV5-1 and TRBJ2-5, with a tentative D call TRBD2 (5 bases). Germline CDR1 reads SGHRS; CDR2 reads YFSETQ. The length of the CDR3 is 14 residues. The ends were cut back, 0 bases at V and 9 bases at J, with 15 bases in the middle. The CDR3 coding sequence is TGCGCCAGCAGCTTGGCCCGAGGGTTGGAGGCCCAGTACTTC. It translates to CASSLARGLEAQYF.